The entry below gives a single TCR beta chain sequence along with its context. The entry originates in a study of blood T cell repertoires in COVID-19. In the study overall: Material from acute and convalescent COVID-19 was sourced from the United States, Italy and Spain. In each case, the material was cDNA or gDNA derived from T cells, B-cell-depleted T cells, or PBMCs.

Per the authors' pipeline: Amplification from reference gene primers served as the basis for estimated nucleated cell counts. Assay: immunoSEQ multiplex PCR; the TCRdb copy retains only in-frame clones and omits some. That table gives V, J and clone size, and the DNA gave D and trimming. Counted here are around 180,000 clones, 88% occurring once; the ten biggest clones make up 4% to 5%. This sequence was found in a human donor in a cohort sampled during active COVID-19. The sample consisted of peripheral blood.

The CDR3 nucleotides are TGTGCCAGCACCAGAGGGGGAGAGACCCAGTACTTC. It specifies CASTRGGETQYF. The V gene is TRBV25-1, the J gene TRBJ2-5; D may be TRBD1 (6 bases). The germline CDR1 and CDR2 sequences are MGHDK and SYGVNS. The CDR3 has 12 amino acids. V lost 7 bases and J lost 4, with 10 bases in between.